This T cell receptor (beta chain) originates from a study of T-cell reconstitution after alpha-beta-depleted transplantation in children. The V gene's germline CDR1 is SGHRS and CDR2 YFSETQ. V lost 5 bases to trimming and J lost 3 bases; unmatched junction nucleotides: 13. This CDR3 has 18 residues. Preparation of the TCRbeta library used unique molecular identifiers. TCRdb reanalysed the PCR reads using MiXCR and keeps one entry per CDR3 protein. The table shows a few hundred thousand distinct CDR3 sequences, with 10% occurring only once. This clonotype appeared a few times. Sequences were derived from PBMCs from the stem cell graft donor, sampled from the stem cell graft. This sequence was found in a human donor who donated a stem cell graft to a child with acute lymphoblastic leukemia. The chain combines TRBV5-1 with TRBJ2-3; 12 nucleotides align to TRBD2. The chain's CDR3 is CASSTASGRASMTDTQYF. CDR3 DNA: TGCGCCAGCAGTACCGCTAGCGGGAGGGCCTCAATGACAGATACGCAGTATTTT.